This T cell receptor beta chain was captured by sequencing in a study of Ad26.COV2.S vaccination and SARS-CoV-2 variants. General study results and limits: Vaccinees reportedly had broad spike-specific CD8+ and CD4+ T cell responses. Possible underestimation of total T cell responses by the TCR breadth and depth analyses was noted. Vaccinees and placebo recipients showed similar non-spike TCR breadth. Vaccine recipients had higher spike-specific TCR breadth than placebo recipients.

V was trimmed by 1 base and J by 4 bases, leaving 12 bases between them. Looked up from germline, CDR1 is MGHRA and CDR2 is YSYEKL. This CDR3 is built from 15 residues. Produced via immunoSEQ multiplex PCR; TCRdb's table is partial and in-frame only. The sample includes under 150,000 clones, 70% to 90% of them seen just once. Concerning this clone itself: Antigen unknown.

The chain couples TRBV4-1 to TRBJ2-3, with D tentatively TRBD1 or TRBD2 (5 bases each). The receptor was isolated from a human donor who had recovered from COVID-19. The sequencing here drew on peripheral blood, taken after recovery from COVID-19. The CDR3 DNA sequence: TGCGCCAGCAGCCAAGGAGAGGGGACCCCAGATACGCAGTATTTT. Residues: CASSQGEGTPDTQYF.